A selection of T cell receptor beta chains follows, all from one sample in a study of blood T cell repertoires in COVID-19. Libraries were prepared by immunoSEQ multiplex PCR; TCRdb keeps only in-frame clonotypes and omits some of them. The sample has about 280,000 clones; approximately 86% are singletons. The sequenced sample was peripheral blood. These receptors came from a man aged 18 to 30 with active or convalescent COVID-19. The CDR3 runs from the conserved cysteine through the conserved F or W. D genes are given only for firm matches. The size of a clone is reported for some rows only, either as once, few or many, or as a class for expanded clones.

abundance | j_gene | v_gene | d_gene | CDR3aa | CDR3nt
. | TRBJ2-1 | TRBV9 | TRBD2 | CASGSSGSGGYTYNEQFF | TGTGCCAGCGGGAGTAGTGGTAGCGGGGGATATACCTACAATGAGCAGTTCTTC
. | TRBJ1-1 | TRBV6-5 | . | CASTLGGLNTEAFF | TGTGCCAGCACACTCGGGGGACTGAACACTGAAGCTTTCTTT
. | TRBJ1-6 | TRBV4-1 | TRBD1 | CASSQRDRENSPLHF | TGCGCCAGCAGCCAACGGGACAGGGAAAATTCACCCCTCCACTTT
. | TRBJ2-7 | TRBV5-1 | TRBD1 | CASSPGQGVAYEQYF | TGCGCCAGCAGCCCGGGACAGGGAGTGGCCTACGAGCAGTACTTC
. | TRBJ2-7 | TRBV19 | . | CASSITVSYEQYF | TGTGCCAGTAGTATTACAGTCTCCTACGAGCAGTACTTC
. | TRBJ2-1 | TRBV27 | . | CASSLYREQFF | TGTGCCAGCAGTTTATATCGGGAGCAGTTCTTC
. | TRBJ2-2 | TRBV27 | . | CASSLGIGELFF | TGTGCCAGCAGTTTAGGCATCGGGGAGCTGTTTTTT
. | TRBJ2-3 | TRBV4-3 | . | CASSQGSHSGASSTDTQYF | TGCGCCAGCAGCCAAGGTTCACATAGCGGAGCTTCTAGCACAGATACGCAGTATTTT
. | TRBJ2-1 | TRBV18 | TRBD2 | CASSVTSGLNNEQFF | TGTGCCAGCTCAGTGACTAGCGGGCTTAACAATGAGCAGTTCTTC
. | TRBJ1-1 | TRBV21-1 | . | CASRLPGGGLNTEAFF | TGTGCCAGCAGGTTGCCAGGGGGCGGCCTGAACACTGAAGCTTTCTTT
. | TRBJ2-3 | TRBV5-6 | . | CASSLLGQGSTDTQYF | TGTGCCAGCAGCTTGCTGGGGCAAGGGAGCACAGATACGCAGTATTTT
. | TRBJ2-7 | TRBV4-3 | . | CASSQGQKHSYEQYF | TGCGCCAGCAGCCAAGGACAAAAGCACTCCTACGAGCAGTACTTC
. | TRBJ2-3 | TRBV6-5 | . | CASSYELSTDTQYF | TGTGCCAGCAGTTACGAGCTAAGCACAGATACGCAGTATTTT
. | TRBJ2-5 | TRBV4-2 | TRBD2 | CASSFGTSGGVSETQYF | TGTGCCAGCAGCTTCGGGACTAGCGGGGGGGTATCAGAGACCCAGTACTTC
once | TRBJ2-7 | TRBV19 | TRBD2 | CASSMTSGGYEQYF | TGTGCCAGTAGTATGACTAGCGGGGGGTACGAGCAGTACTTC
. | TRBJ1-1 | TRBV28 | . | CASSLPSSNTEAFF | TGTGCCAGCAGTTTACCAAGCTCGAACACTGAAGCTTTCTTT
. | TRBJ1-4 | TRBV20-1 | . | CSASRAGTTNEKLFF | TGCAGTGCTAGTAGGGCGGGAACAACTAATGAAAAACTGTTTTTT
. | TRBJ2-3 | TRBV6-1 | . | CASSEALVVSDTQYF | TGTGCCAGCAGTGAAGCGTTGGTAGTTTCAGATACGCAGTATTTT
. | TRBJ2-1 | TRBV19 | TRBD2 | CASSGAGDGEQFF | TGTGCCAGTAGTGGGGCGGGGGACGGGGAGCAGTTCTTC
. | TRBJ1-5 | TRBV29-1 | . | CSVPLHTGSNQPQHF | TGCAGCGTACCCCTGCATACGGGTAGCAATCAGCCCCAGCATTTT
. | TRBJ1-3 | TRBV10-3 | TRBD1 | CAISDRGRGNTIYF | TGTGCCATCAGTGACAGGGGGCGAGGAAACACCATATATTTT
. | TRBJ2-1 | TRBV9 | TRBD2 | CASSGSGGSYNEQFF | TGTGCCAGCAGCGGTAGCGGGGGATCCTACAATGAGCAGTTCTTC
. | TRBJ1-2 | TRBV5-1 | . | CASSSDYGYTF | TGCGCCAGCAGCTCGGACTATGGCTACACCTTC
. | TRBJ2-1 | TRBV12-5 | TRBD2 | CASMGNPGTSGGRFEQFF | TGTGCTAGTATGGGAAACCCCGGGACTAGCGGGGGGCGGTTTGAGCAGTTCTTC